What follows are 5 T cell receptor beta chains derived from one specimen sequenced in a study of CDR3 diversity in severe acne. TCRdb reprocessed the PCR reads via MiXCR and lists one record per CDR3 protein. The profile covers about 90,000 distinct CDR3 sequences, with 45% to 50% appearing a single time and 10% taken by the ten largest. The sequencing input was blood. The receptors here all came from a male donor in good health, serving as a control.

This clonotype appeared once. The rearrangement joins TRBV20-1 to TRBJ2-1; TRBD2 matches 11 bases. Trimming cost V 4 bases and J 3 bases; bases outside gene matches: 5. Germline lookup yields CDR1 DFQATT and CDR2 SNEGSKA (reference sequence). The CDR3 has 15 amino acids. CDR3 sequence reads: CSANRLAGFYNEQFF. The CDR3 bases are TGCAGTGCTAATCGACTAGCGGGGTTCTACAATGAGCAGTTCTTC.

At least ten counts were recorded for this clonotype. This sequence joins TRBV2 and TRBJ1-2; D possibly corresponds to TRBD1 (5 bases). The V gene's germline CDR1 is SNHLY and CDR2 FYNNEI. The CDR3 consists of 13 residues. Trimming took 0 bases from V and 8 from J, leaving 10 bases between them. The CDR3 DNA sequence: TGTGCCAGCAGTGAAGCCCCGGGGGTAGGCTACACCTTC. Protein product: CASSEAPGVGYTF. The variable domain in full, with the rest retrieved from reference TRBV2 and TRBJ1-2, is EPEVTQTPSHQVTQMGQEVILRCVPISNHLYFYWYRQILGQKVEFLVSFYNNEISEKSEIFDDQFSVERPDGSNFTLKIRSTKLEDSAMYFCASSEAPGVGYTFGSGTRLTVV.

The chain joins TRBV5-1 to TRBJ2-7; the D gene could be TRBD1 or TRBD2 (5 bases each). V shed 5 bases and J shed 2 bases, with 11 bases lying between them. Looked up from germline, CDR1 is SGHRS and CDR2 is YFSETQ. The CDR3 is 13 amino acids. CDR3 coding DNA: TGCGCCAGCAGTCGGGACCGCACCTACGAGCAGTACTTC. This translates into CASSRDRTYEQYF.

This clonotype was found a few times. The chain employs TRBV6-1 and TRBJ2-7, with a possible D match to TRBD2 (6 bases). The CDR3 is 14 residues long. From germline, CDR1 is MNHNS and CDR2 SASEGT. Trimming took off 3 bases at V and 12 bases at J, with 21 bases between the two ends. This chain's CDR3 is CASSEAPWLREMYF. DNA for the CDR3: TGTGCCAGCAGTGAGGCTCCGTGGTTACGGGAGATGTACTTC.

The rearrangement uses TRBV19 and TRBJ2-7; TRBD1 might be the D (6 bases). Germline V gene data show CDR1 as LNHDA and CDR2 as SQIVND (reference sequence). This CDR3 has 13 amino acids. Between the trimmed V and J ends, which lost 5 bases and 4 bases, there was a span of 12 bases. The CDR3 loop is CASSPGQLYEQYF. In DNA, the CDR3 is TGTGCCAGTAGTCCCGGACAGCTTTACGAGCAGTACTTC.